This passage covers 12 T cell receptor beta chains from one sample sequenced in a study of PD-L1 blockade in urothelial cancer. Sample time point: peripheral blood 6 weeks after treatment start. Sequencing was performed with immunoSEQ multiplex PCR; in TCRdb, only in-frame clones are kept and a portion is missing. The sample lists 50,000 or so clones, around 85% occurring once. Here the sequenced sample was PBMCs, taken around atezolizumab (anti-PD-L1) treatment. The receptor source for this set is a man between 45 and 60 years old with urothelial cancer.

This clone was counted a few times. The chain carries TRBV6-1 and TRBJ1-5; tentative D call: TRBD1 (6 bases). V was clipped by 0 bases and J by 3 bases, with 12 bases between them. Looked up from germline, CDR1 is MNHNS and CDR2 is SASEGT. The CDR3 contains 16 residues. DNA of the CDR3: TGTGCCAGCAGTGAAGCGGCAGGGGACCCCAATCAGCCCCAGCATTTT. The encoded protein is CASSEAAGDPNQPQHF.

The chain carries TRBV28 and TRBJ2-5; D possibly corresponds to TRBD1 (6 bases). Germline V gene sequence: CDR1 MDHEN, CDR2 SYDVKM. V lost 7 bases and J 4 bases, leaving 16 bases between the germline ends. The CDR3 has 14 amino acids. The CDR3 loop reads CASMGAGPTETQYF. The CDR3 nucleotides are TGTGCCAGCATGGGGGCAGGGCCGACAGAGACCCAGTACTTC. Together with reference TRBV28 and TRBJ2-5, the CDR3 gives the full variable domain: DVKVTQSSRYLVKRTGEKVFLECVQDMDHENMFWYRQDPGLGLRLIYFSYDVKMKEKGDIPEGYSVSREKKERFSLILESASTNQTSMYLCASMGAGPTETQYFGPGTRLLVL.

The chain couples TRBV5-1 to TRBJ2-7; no firm D call. The ends were cut back, 1 base at V and 0 bases at J, with 5 bases in the middle. Germline lookup yields CDR1 SGHRS and CDR2 YFSETQ. CDR3 length: 13 residues. CDR3 DNA: TGCGCCAGCAGCTTGATCAACTCCTACGAGCAGTACTTC. Its translation is CASSLINSYEQYF. The variable domain in full, with the rest retrieved from reference TRBV5-1 and TRBJ2-7, is KAGVTQTPRYLIKTRGQQVTLSCSPISGHRSVSWYQQTPGQGLQFLFEYFSETQRNKGNFPGRFSGRQFSNSRSEMNVSTLELGDSALYLCASSLINSYEQYFGPGTRLTVT.

This chain links TRBV11-2 with TRBJ1-6; 7 nucleotides align to TRBD1. Germline V lookup: CDR1 SGHAT, CDR2 FQNNGV. V trimming: 6 bases; J trimming: 9 bases; junction bases outside the gene matches: 8. The CDR3 contains 14 residues. CDR3 loop: CASRPGTVGSPLHF. The CDR3 DNA follows: TGTGCCAGCAGACCTGGGACAGTCGGTTCACCCCTCCACTTT.

V and J are TRBV7-9 and TRBJ2-2; 10 positions agree with TRBD2. Germline V gene lookup returns CDR1 SEHNR and CDR2 FQNEAQ (reference sequence). The ends lost 5 bases at V and 2 bases at J; junction bases unmatched: 8. This CDR3 has 17 residues. The CDR3 DNA reads as TGTGCCAGCAGCCCTTCCCGACTAGCGGGTAACACCGGGGAGCTGTTTTTT. Its translation: CASSPSRLAGNTGELFF.

The chain combines TRBV20-1 with TRBJ1-2; 7 positions agree with TRBD1. Germline CDR1 DFQATT, CDR2 SNEGSKA (reference sequence). This CDR3 region has 11 residues. The ends lost 3 bases at V and 6 bases at J; junction bases unmatched: 1. CDR3 protein: CSARTGNGYTF. CDR3 bases: TGCAGTGCTAGGACAGGGAATGGCTACACCTTC.

In nucleotides, the CDR3 is TGTGCCAGCAGCCAGAAACAAAAGACAGGGGCGAGGACTTTCTTT. This gives the protein CASSQKQKTGARTFF. The chain has TRBV7-8 and TRBJ1-1, with 8 bases identical to TRBD1. The V gene end was trimmed by 5 bases and the J gene end by 12 bases; junction bases not matched to a gene: 17. CDR1 SGHVS and CDR2 FQNEAQ come from the germline V gene. The CDR3 extends over 15 amino acids.

The V and J genes are TRBV11-3 and TRBJ2-3, with 9 bases that match TRBD1. The V and J ends lost 3 bases and 2 bases, in that order; junction bases with no gene match: 3. Germline V gene data show CDR1 as SGHNT and CDR2 as YENEEA. The CDR3 is 15 residues long. CDR3 amino acids: CASSLGQGLTDTQYF. The CDR3 DNA sequence: TGTGCCAGCAGCTTGGGACAGGGACTCACAGATACGCAGTATTTT.

This clone was recorded once. The chain has TRBV5-1 and TRBJ2-5, with D possibly matching TRBD1 (5 bases). This CDR3 spans 14 amino acids. V was pared by 2 bases and J by 5 bases, with 13 bases between. Germline CDR1 and CDR2: SGHRS and YFSETQ. CDR3 residues: CASSLGAGWETQYF. CDR3 coding DNA: TGCGCCAGCAGCTTAGGGGCAGGTTGGGAGACCCAGTACTTC. The full variable domain, its missing parts supplied by reference TRBV5-1 and TRBJ2-5, is KAGVTQTPRYLIKTRGQQVTLSCSPISGHRSVSWYQQTPGQGLQFLFEYFSETQRNKGNFPGRFSGRQFSNSRSEMNVSTLELGDSALYLCASSLGAGWETQYFGPGTRLLVL.

This chain uses TRBV1 with TRBJ2-2; TRBD2 was called by the table and not checked on the DNA. TRBV1 corresponds to a pseudogene. The CDR3 length is 14 residues. For the CDR3, the DNA is TGCACCAGCAGCCTCCGGGACTTTCCCCGGGAGCTGTTTTTT. This translates into CTSSLRDFPRELFF.

The chain joins TRBV27 to TRBJ2-1, with 7 positions matching TRBD2. V dropped 5 bases and J dropped 7; count of bases not matched to a gene: 14. The CDR3 is made up of 16 amino acids. Germline values: CDR1 MNHEY, CDR2 SMNVEV (reference sequence). The CDR3 reads CASSRAAGSAGNEQFF. The CDR3 nucleotides are TGTGCCAGCAGTCGCGCAGCGGGGAGCGCAGGGAATGAGCAGTTCTTC.

The V gene is TRBV4-3, the J gene TRBJ1-2; 8 bases line up with TRBD1. Germline CDR1 LGHNA, CDR2 YSLEER. Germline trimming cut 3 bases from V and 7 bases from J; bases unmatched to any gene: 10. There are 15 residues in the CDR3. CDR3 nucleotide sequence: TGCGCCAGCAGCCACAAGGACAGGGAAGGGGGTGGCTACACCTTC. Translating it yields CASSHKDREGGGYTF.